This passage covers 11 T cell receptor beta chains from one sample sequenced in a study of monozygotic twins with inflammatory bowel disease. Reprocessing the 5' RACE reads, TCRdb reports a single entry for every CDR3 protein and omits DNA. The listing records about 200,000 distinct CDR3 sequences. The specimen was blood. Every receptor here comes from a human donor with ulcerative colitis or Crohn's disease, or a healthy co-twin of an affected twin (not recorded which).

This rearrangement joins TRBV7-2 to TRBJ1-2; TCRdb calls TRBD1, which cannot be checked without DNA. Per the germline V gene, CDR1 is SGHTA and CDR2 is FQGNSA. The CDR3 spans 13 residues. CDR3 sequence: CASSPPRDYGYTF.

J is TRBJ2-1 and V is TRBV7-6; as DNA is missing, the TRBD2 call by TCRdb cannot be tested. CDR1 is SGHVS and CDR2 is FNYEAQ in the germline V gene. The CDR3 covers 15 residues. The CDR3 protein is CASSLSGALYNEQFF.

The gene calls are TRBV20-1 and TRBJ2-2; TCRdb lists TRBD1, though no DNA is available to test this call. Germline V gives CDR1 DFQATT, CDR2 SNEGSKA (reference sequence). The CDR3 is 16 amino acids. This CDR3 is CSARVDRQGASGELFF.

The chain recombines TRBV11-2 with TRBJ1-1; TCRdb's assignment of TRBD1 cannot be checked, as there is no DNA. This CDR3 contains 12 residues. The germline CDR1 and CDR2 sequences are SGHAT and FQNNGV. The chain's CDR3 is CASSPAGTEAFF.

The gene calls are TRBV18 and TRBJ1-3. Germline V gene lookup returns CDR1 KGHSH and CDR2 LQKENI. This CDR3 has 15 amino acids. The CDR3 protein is CASSPAAGSGNTIFF.

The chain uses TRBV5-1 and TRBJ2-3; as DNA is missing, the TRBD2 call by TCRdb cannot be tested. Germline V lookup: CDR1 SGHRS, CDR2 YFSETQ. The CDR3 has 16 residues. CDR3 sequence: CASSLARGGNTDTQYF.

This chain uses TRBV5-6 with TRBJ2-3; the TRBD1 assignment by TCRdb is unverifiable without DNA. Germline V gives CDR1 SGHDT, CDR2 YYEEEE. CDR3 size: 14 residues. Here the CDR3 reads CASSPRGARDTQYF.

CDR3 amino acids: CASMGVRSGGAKDEQFF. This chain uses TRBV3-1 with TRBJ2-1; TCRdb designates TRBD2, a call that cannot be tested without DNA. Germline-derived CDR1 and CDR2 are LGHDT and YNNKEL (reference sequence). The length of the CDR3 is 17 residues.

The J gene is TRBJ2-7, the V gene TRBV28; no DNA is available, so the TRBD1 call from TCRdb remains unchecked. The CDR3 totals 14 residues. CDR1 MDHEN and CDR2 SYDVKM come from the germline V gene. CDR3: CASSGTGGGHEQYF.

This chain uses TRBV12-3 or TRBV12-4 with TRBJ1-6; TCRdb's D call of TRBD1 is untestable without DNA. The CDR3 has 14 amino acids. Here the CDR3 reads CASRSGGMNSPLHF.

CDR3 residues: CASSLEVGLGSPLHF. The chain combines TRBV5-4 with TRBJ1-6; checking the TCRdb D call of TRBD1 is not possible without DNA. The CDR3 totals 15 residues. The V gene's germline CDR1 is SGHNT and CDR2 YYREEE (reference sequence).